Presented here are 10 T cell receptor beta chains from one specimen sequenced in a study of OX40 agonist ivuxolimab in advanced cancers. Assay: immunoSEQ multiplex PCR; the TCRdb copy retains only in-frame clones and omits some. The sample lists about 79,000 clones; around 94% were seen once. This material consisted of CD4+ or CD8+ T cells sorted from blood, taken in a trial of the OX40 agonist ivuxolimab. These receptors all come from an adult with an advanced solid tumor such as melanoma, head and neck, liver or kidney cancer.

The genes are TRBV27 and TRBJ2-5; D is perhaps TRBD1 or TRBD2 (5 bases each). The CDR3 consists of 16 residues. Germline V gene sequence: CDR1 MNHEY, CDR2 SMNVEV (reference sequence). V gave up 6 bases and J gave up 0 bases, with 17 bases separating them. The CDR3 DNA reads as TGTGCCAGCAGCCTTGGGGGAATCGAAGACCAAGAGACCCAGTACTTC. Translating gives CASSLGGIEDQETQYF.

This sequence joins TRBV27 and TRBJ2-3, with a weak D call TRBD2 (6 bases). CDR1 and CDR2 from the germline V gene are MNHEY and SMNVEV (reference sequence). This CDR3 comprises 15 residues. V lost 5 bases and J lost 2, with 14 bases in between. The CDR3 sequence is CASSPTSLITDTQYF. The CDR3 nucleotides read TGTGCCAGCAGTCCTACTAGCCTTATCACAGATACGCAGTATTTT.

The chain recombines TRBV7-9 with TRBJ2-7; D might be TRBD1 (5 bases). Trimming removed 1 base from V and 5 bases from J, with 9 bases in between. The germline gives CDR1 SEHNR, CDR2 FQNEAQ (reference sequence). The CDR3 sequence is 13 residues long. This CDR3 reads CASSLVGLDEQYF. The DNA of the CDR3 is TGTGCCAGCAGCTTAGTGGGGCTCGACGAGCAGTACTTC.

The chain employs TRBV7-3 and TRBJ2-7, with unresolved D. Trimming pared 2 bases from V and 4 bases from J, leaving 6 bases between. CDR3 length: 12 residues. Germline values: CDR1 SGHTA, CDR2 FQGTGA. The CDR3 region is CASSLSSYEQYF. CDR3 coding DNA: TGTGCCAGCAGCTTATCGTCGTACGAGCAGTACTTC.

This clone showed up just once. The J gene is TRBJ2-4, the V gene TRBV7-9, with a possible D match to TRBD1 (5 bases). The V end was cut by 4 bases, the J end by 7 bases, with 20 bases between. Germline CDR1 reads SEHNR; CDR2 reads FQNEAQ (reference sequence). The CDR3 spans 16 residues. The CDR3 here is CASSSRTPGMGNIQYF. In nucleotides, the CDR3 is TGTGCCAGCAGCTCGAGGACACCTGGTATGGGCAACATTCAGTACTTC.

J is TRBJ1-1 and V is TRBV2; D perhaps matches TRBD1 (5 bases). The CDR3 spans 13 residues. Germline V CDR1 and CDR2: SNHLY, FYNNEI. V dropped 2 bases and J dropped 6 bases, with 10 bases sitting between them. This chain's CDR3 is CASSESAGAEAFF. DNA for the CDR3: TGTGCCAGCAGTGAATCTGCGGGGGCTGAAGCTTTCTTT. The full variable domain, completed using reference TRBV2 and TRBJ1-1, is EPEVTQTPSHQVTQMGQEVILRCVPISNHLYFYWYRQILGQKVEFLVSFYNNEISEKSEIFDDQFSVERPDGSNFTLKIRSTKLEDSAMYFCASSESAGAEAFFGQGTRLTVV.

The V and J genes are TRBV6-6 and TRBJ1-4; 7 bases fit TRBD1. Germline values: CDR1 MNHNY, CDR2 SVGAGI (reference sequence). Losses at the gene ends were 6 bases for V and 8 bases for J; bases not matched to a gene: 12. This CDR3 has 15 residues. The CDR3 sequence: CASSQIQGPIEKLFF. CDR3 nucleotide sequence: TGTGCCAGCAGCCAGATACAGGGGCCCATCGAAAAACTGTTTTTT.

This clone was recorded once. The chain employs TRBV19 and TRBJ2-5; D gene unclear. The V end lost 7 bases, the J end lost 2 bases, and 14 bases lay between the germline ends. Germline assignment: CDR1 LNHDA and CDR2 SQIVND (reference sequence). CDR3 size: 14 residues. CDR3 DNA sequence: TGTGCCAGTACGTTTGGGGTGGGACAAGAGACCCAGTACTTC. This sequence encodes CASTFGVGQETQYF.

The V call is TRBV4-3, the J call TRBJ2-5; 9 nucleotides line up with TRBD1. Looked up from germline, CDR1 is LGHNA and CDR2 is YSLEER. J gave up 0 bases and V 5 bases, and 4 bases lay outside the gene matches. The CDR3 is made up of 15 amino acids. Written as DNA, the CDR3 is TGCGCCAGCAGCTTTGGGACAGGGCACCAAGAGACCCAGTACTTC. It encodes CASSFGTGHQETQYF.

The chain is built from TRBV7-9 and TRBJ2-7; D perhaps matches TRBD1 (5 bases). The CDR3 covers 13 residues. CDR1 and CDR2 from the germline V gene are SEHNR and FQNEAQ (reference sequence). V dropped 1 base and J dropped 5 bases, with 9 bases sitting between them. CDR3 residues: CASSLEGRDEQYF. The CDR3 coding sequence is TGTGCCAGCAGCTTAGAAGGCAGGGACGAGCAGTACTTC. Using reference TRBV7-9 and TRBJ2-7 for the parts outside the CDR3, the full variable domain is DTGVSQNPRHKITKRGQNVTFRCDPISEHNRLYWYRQTLGQGPEFLTYFQNEAQLEKSRLLSDRFSAERPKGSFSTLEIQRTEQGDSAMYLCASSLEGRDEQYFGPGTRLTVT.